A selection of T cell receptor beta chains follows, all from one sample in a study of OX40 agonist ivuxolimab in advanced cancers. Produced via immunoSEQ multiplex PCR; TCRdb's table is partial and in-frame only. The sample consists of fewer than 90,000 clones, more than 75% of them appearing once. The source was CD4+ or CD8+ T cells sorted from blood, collected in a trial of the OX40 agonist ivuxolimab. Source of these receptors: an adult with an advanced solid tumor such as melanoma, head and neck, liver or kidney cancer. Each CDR3 is given with its conserved first and last residue. The order of the fields is clone size, D gene, CDR3 length, J gene, V gene, CDR3 protein, CDR3 DNA. The D gene is left open where the match is weak. Clone size is given for some rows only: seen once, a few or many times, or a class if the clone is expanded.

clone size: .
D gene: .
CDR3 length: 13
J gene: TRBJ2-5
V gene: TRBV7-9
CDR3 protein: CASSLNSGETQYF
CDR3 DNA: TGTGCCAGCAGCTTGAATAGCGGAGAGACCCAGTACTTC

clone size: .
D gene: .
CDR3 length: 15
J gene: TRBJ1-2
V gene: TRBV28
CDR3 protein: CASSSTAEANYGYTF
CDR3 DNA: TGTGCCAGCAGTTCGACCGCCGAAGCTAACTATGGCTACACCTTC

clone size: .
D gene: .
CDR3 length: 17
J gene: TRBJ2-1
V gene: TRBV15
CDR3 protein: CATSRDYGAGPYNEQFF
CDR3 DNA: TGTGCCACCAGCAGAGATTATGGGGCAGGGCCCTACAATGAGCAGTTCTTC

clone size: .
D gene: .
CDR3 length: 13
J gene: TRBJ2-3
V gene: TRBV7-3
CDR3 protein: CASSLGPTDTQYF
CDR3 DNA: TGTGCCAGCAGCTTAGGGCCCACAGATACGCAGTATTTT

clone size: .
D gene: TRBD2
CDR3 length: 16
J gene: TRBJ2-1
V gene: TRBV6-1
CDR3 protein: CASSERASGRADEQFF
CDR3 DNA: TGTGCCAGCAGTGAAAGGGCCAGCGGGAGGGCCGATGAGCAGTTCTTC

clone size: .
D gene: TRBD1
CDR3 length: 15
J gene: TRBJ2-3
V gene: TRBV5-4
CDR3 protein: CASSLGQGLTDTQYF
CDR3 DNA: TGTGCCAGCAGCTTGGGACAGGGGTTGACAGATACGCAGTATTTT

clone size: .
D gene: .
CDR3 length: 13
J gene: TRBJ1-1
V gene: TRBV28
CDR3 protein: CASSPPMNTEAFF
CDR3 DNA: TGTGCCAGCAGTCCGCCCATGAACACTGAAGCTTTCTTT

clone size: .
D gene: .
CDR3 length: 18
J gene: TRBJ2-4
V gene: TRBV2
CDR3 protein: CASTLGGSSTLAKNIQYF
CDR3 DNA: TGTGCCAGCACCTTGGGGGGCAGTTCGACCCTAGCCAAAAACATTCAGTACTTC

clone size: .
D gene: .
CDR3 length: 14
J gene: TRBJ1-1
V gene: TRBV18
CDR3 protein: CASSPLSENTEAFF
CDR3 DNA: TGTGCCAGCTCACCGCTGTCCGAGAACACTGAAGCTTTCTTT

clone size: .
D gene: .
CDR3 length: 15
J gene: TRBJ1-1
V gene: TRBV5-1
CDR3 protein: CASSLDALRNTEAFF
CDR3 DNA: TGCGCCAGCAGCTTGGATGCCTTACGGAACACTGAAGCTTTCTTT

clone size: .
D gene: .
CDR3 length: 12
J gene: TRBJ1-5
V gene: TRBV2
CDR3 protein: CASRYSNQPQHF
CDR3 DNA: TGTGCCAGCAGATATAGCAATCAGCCCCAGCATTTT

clone size: .
D gene: .
CDR3 length: 12
J gene: TRBJ2-3
V gene: TRBV2
CDR3 protein: CASSELADTQYF
CDR3 DNA: TGTGCCAGCAGTGAATTGGCGGATACGCAGTATTTT

clone size: .
D gene: .
CDR3 length: 14
J gene: TRBJ2-3
V gene: TRBV6-1
CDR3 protein: CASSGGAGRGTQYF
CDR3 DNA: TGTGCCAGCAGTGGGGGGGCAGGGCGGGGTACGCAGTATTTT

clone size: few
D gene: .
CDR3 length: 14
J gene: TRBJ1-2
V gene: TRBV6-6
CDR3 protein: CATQKPGTSNGYTF
CDR3 DNA: TGTGCCACCCAAAAACCCGGGACAAGCAATGGCTACACCTTC

clone size: .
D gene: .
CDR3 length: 13
J gene: TRBJ1-5
V gene: TRBV7-2
CDR3 protein: CASSFQELQPQHF
CDR3 DNA: TGTGCCAGCAGCTTCCAGGAGTTACAGCCCCAGCATTTT

clone size: .
D gene: .
CDR3 length: 18
J gene: TRBJ2-6
V gene: TRBV21-1
CDR3 protein: CASSTLPDSSSGANVLTF
CDR3 DNA: TGTGCCAGCAGCACATTACCAGATTCCAGCTCTGGGGCCAACGTCCTGACTTTC

clone size: .
D gene: .
CDR3 length: 16
J gene: TRBJ2-2
V gene: TRBV18
CDR3 protein: CASSLRPTGAPGELFF
CDR3 DNA: TGTGCCAGCTCACTCCGGCCGACAGGTGCCCCCGGGGAGCTGTTTTTT